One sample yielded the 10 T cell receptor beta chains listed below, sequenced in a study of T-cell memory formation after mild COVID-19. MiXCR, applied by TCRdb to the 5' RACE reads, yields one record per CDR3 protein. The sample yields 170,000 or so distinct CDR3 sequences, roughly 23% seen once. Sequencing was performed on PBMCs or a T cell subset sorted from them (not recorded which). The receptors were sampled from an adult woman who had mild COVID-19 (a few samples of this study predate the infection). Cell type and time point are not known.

Here the CDR3 DNA reads TGTGCCAGCAGCCTAACAACAGGGAGCGTAGACTATGGCTACACCTTC. Its translation is CASSLTTGSVDYGYTF. The rearrangement uses TRBV3-1 and TRBJ1-2, with D possibly matching TRBD1 (6 bases). Between the trimmed V and J ends, which lost 4 bases and 3 bases, there was a span of 18 bases. The CDR3 is 16 amino acids. CDR1 and CDR2 (germline): LGHDT, YNNKEL (reference sequence).

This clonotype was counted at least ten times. Here the CDR3 DNA reads TGCAGCGCGACGGGACAGCCATCCGAGCAGTACTTC. Translating gives CSATGQPSEQYF. This chain connects TRBV29-1 to TRBJ2-7; 7 bases map to TRBD1. This CDR3 contains 12 residues. In germline, CDR1 is SQVTM, CDR2 ANQGSEA. V lost 7 bases and J lost 6; bases outside the gene matches: 9.

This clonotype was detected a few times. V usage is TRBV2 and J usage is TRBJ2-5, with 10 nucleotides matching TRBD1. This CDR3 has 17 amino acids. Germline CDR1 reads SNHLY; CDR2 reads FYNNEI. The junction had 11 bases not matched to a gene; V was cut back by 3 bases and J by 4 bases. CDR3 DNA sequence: TGTGCCAGCAGTGACCTGGGGGGACAGGGGAAATCAGAGACCCAGTACTTC. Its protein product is CASSDLGGQGKSETQYF.

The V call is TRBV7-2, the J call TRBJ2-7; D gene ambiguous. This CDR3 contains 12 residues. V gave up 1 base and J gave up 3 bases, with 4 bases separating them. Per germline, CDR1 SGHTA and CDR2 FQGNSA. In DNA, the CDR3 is TGTGCCAGCAGCTTAGACGTCTACGAGCAGTACTTC. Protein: CASSLDVYEQYF.

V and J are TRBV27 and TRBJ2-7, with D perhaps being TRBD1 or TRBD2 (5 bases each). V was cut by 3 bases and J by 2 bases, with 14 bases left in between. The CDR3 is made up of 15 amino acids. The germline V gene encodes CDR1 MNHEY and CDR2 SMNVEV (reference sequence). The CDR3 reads CASSFFPGPAYEQYF. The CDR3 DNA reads TGTGCCAGCAGTTTCTTCCCGGGACCGGCCTACGAGCAGTACTTC.

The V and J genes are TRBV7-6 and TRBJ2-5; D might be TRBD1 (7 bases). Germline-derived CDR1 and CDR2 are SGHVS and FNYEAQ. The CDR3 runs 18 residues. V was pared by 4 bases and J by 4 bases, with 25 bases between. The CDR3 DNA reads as TGTGCCAGCAGCTCCACCCCGGGGGCGACCAGGGGGGCAGAGACCCAGTACTTC. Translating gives CASSSTPGATRGAETQYF.

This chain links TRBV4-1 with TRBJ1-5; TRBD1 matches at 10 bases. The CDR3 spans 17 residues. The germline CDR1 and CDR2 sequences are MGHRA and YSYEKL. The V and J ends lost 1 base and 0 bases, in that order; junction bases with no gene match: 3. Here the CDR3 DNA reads TGCGCCAGCAGCCAAGGGACAGGGGGATATAGCAATCAGCCCCAGCATTTT. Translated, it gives CASSQGTGGYSNQPQHF.

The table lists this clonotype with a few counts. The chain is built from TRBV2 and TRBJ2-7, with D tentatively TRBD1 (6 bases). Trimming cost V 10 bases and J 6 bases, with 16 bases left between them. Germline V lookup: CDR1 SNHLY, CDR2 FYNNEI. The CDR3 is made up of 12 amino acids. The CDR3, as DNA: TGTGCCACCAGAAAGACAGGAGTCGAGCAGTACTTC. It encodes CATRKTGVEQYF.

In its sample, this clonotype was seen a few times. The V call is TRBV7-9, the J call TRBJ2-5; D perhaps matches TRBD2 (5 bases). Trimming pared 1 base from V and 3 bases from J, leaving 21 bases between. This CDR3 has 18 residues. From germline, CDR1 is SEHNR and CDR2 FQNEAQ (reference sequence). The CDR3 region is CASSLGSLRAAIKETQYF. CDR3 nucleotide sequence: TGTGCCAGCAGCTTAGGGTCGTTGCGAGCGGCCATAAAAGAGACCCAGTACTTC.

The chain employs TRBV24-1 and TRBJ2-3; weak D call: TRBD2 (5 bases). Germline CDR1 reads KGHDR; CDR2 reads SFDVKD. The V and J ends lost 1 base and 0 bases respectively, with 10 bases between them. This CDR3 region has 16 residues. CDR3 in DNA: TGTGCCACCAGTGATTTCCACCTAGCAAGCACAGATACGCAGTATTTT. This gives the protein CATSDFHLASTDTQYF.